A selection of T cell receptor beta chains follows, all from one sample in a study of tumor and adjacent non-tumor tissue in lung cancer. TCRdb passed the multiplex PCR reads through MiXCR, listing each CDR3 protein once. The table lists 100,000 to 120,000 distinct CDR3 sequences, nearly 85% of them singletons, with approximately 22% in the top ten. The specimen was lung tumor tissue. The receptors come from a man aged 65 to 85 with non-small cell lung cancer. The CDR3 runs from the conserved cysteine through the conserved F or W. The D gene is left open where the match is weak. Not all rows give a size; the values are once, few, many and, for expanded clones, a class.

cdr3_aa	cdr3_nt	v_call	j_call	clone_size	d_call
CASSRDYQERYF	TGTGCCAGCAGCCGAGATTATCAGGAGCGGTACTTC	TRBV4-2	TRBJ2-7	NA	NA
CASSDPPGYEQFF	TGTGCCAGCAGCGACCCCCCGGGATACGAGCAGTTCTTC	TRBV11-2	TRBJ2-1	NA	NA
CATSLNPRGDEQYF	TGTGCCACCAGCTTAAATCCCAGGGGGGACGAGCAGTACTTC	TRBV7-9	TRBJ2-7	NA	NA
CASTSAEGVMVYDTETFF	TGTGCCAGCACCTCCGCGGAGGGGGTGATGGTCTACGACACTGAAACTTTCTTT	TRBV28	TRBJ1-1	NA	NA
CSATLGSREYEQYF	TGCAGTGCCACGCTAGGTTCGCGGGAGTACGAGCAGTACTTC	TRBV20-1	TRBJ2-7	NA	TRBD2
CASSPPMNTGELFF	TGTGCCAGCTCACCTCCAATGAACACCGGGGAGCTGTTTTTT	TRBV18	TRBJ2-2	few	NA
CTSSQWTEREWYF	TGTACCAGCAGCCAATGGACCGAGCGCGAGTGGTACTTC	TRBV11-2	TRBJ2-7	NA	NA
CASSFKGQESQYF	TGCGCCAGCAGCTTCAAGGGGCAAGAGTCCCAGTACTTC	TRBV5-1	TRBJ2-5	NA	NA
CASSLDSQYGELLF	TGTGCCAGCAGTCTAGACAGTCAGTACGGGGAGCTGCTTTTT	TRBV11-2	TRBJ2-2	NA	NA
CSAIDRGSNQPQHF	TGCAGTGCCATCGACAGGGGTAGCAATCAGCCCCAGCATTTT	TRBV20-1	TRBJ1-5	many	TRBD1
CASNQDTAGAEYNEQLF	TGCGCCAGTAACCAAGACACAGCGGGAGCTGAATACAATGAGCAGTTGTTC	TRBV4-3	TRBJ2-1	NA	TRBD2
CAASLAGNTDTQYF	TGTGCCGCCAGTTTAGCGGGGAACACAGATACGCAGTATTTT	TRBV24-1	TRBJ2-3	NA	TRBD2
CVSSSATGIKGTEAFF	TGTGTCAGCAGTTCGGCGACAGGCATAAAGGGAACTGAAGCTTTCTTT	TRBV6-2/TRBV6-3	TRBJ1-1	few	NA
CASSRTGGNLPQHF	TGTGCCAGCAGCCGGACAGGGGGGAACCTGCCCCAGCATTTT	TRBV5-5	TRBJ1-5	NA	TRBD1
CVSRFEASTSYEQYF	TGTGTCAGCAGATTTGAAGCTTCCACCTCCTACGAGCAGTACTTC	TRBV11-1	TRBJ2-7	NA	NA
CATTLGVGTSGNTIYF	TGTGCCACTACGCTGGGAGTGGGGACCTCTGGAAACACCATATATTTT	TRBV7-2	TRBJ1-3	NA	NA
CASRRPGLITDTQYF	TGTGCCAGCAGACGACCCGGACTAATCACAGATACGCAGTATTTT	TRBV28	TRBJ2-3	many	NA
CASSYYGYYGYTF	TGTGCCAGCAGTTATTACGGATACTATGGCTACACCTTC	TRBV28	TRBJ1-2	NA	NA
CASSLHVRNWASYNEQLF	TGTGCCAGCAGCTTACATGTGCGCAACTGGGCCTCCTACAATGAGCAGTTATTC	TRBV11-2	TRBJ2-1	NA	NA
CANKGSGRDGQLF	TGTGCAAACAAGGGAAGCGGGAGGGATGGGCAGCTATTC	TRBV6-2/TRBV6-3	TRBJ2-1	NA	TRBD2
CTSSMTGGRREAFF	TGTACCAGTAGCATGACAGGGGGCCGTCGTGAAGCTTTCTTT	TRBV6-5	TRBJ1-1	NA	TRBD1
CNAIWLHQYF	TGCAATGCTATTTGGTTGCACCAGTACTTC	TRBV20-1	TRBJ2-7	NA	NA
CVSSFQGEHSGANVLTF	TGTGTCAGCAGCTTTCAGGGGGAGCATTCTGGGGCCAACGTCCTGACTTTC	TRBV5-4	TRBJ2-6	NA	TRBD1
CASTDRATNEKLSF	TGTGCCAGCACCGATAGGGCAACTAATGAAAAACTGTCTTTT	TRBV6-1	TRBJ1-4	NA	NA
CASSPRRSCGYTF	TGTGCCAGCAGCCCACGACGGAGCTGTGGCTACACCTTC	TRBV11-3	TRBJ1-2	few	NA
CASSLDRAQLFF	TGTGCCAGCAGTCTAGACAGGGCCCAACTGTTTTTT	TRBV28	TRBJ1-4	many	TRBD1
CASSLVSPETQYF	TGTGCCAGCAGCTTGGTCAGTCCGGAGACCCAGTACTTC	TRBV5-5	TRBJ2-5	large	NA
CAINFRVNTEVFF	TGTGCCATCAACTTCAGGGTGAACACTGAAGTCTTCTTT	TRBV11-3	TRBJ1-1	NA	NA